This T cell receptor beta chain derives from a study of pediatric ulcerative colitis. Study-level results: Total lymphocyte DNA, not sorted subsets, was the template. Blood samples from a couple of patients yielded substantially fewer templates and were excluded from blood-rectal overlap analysis. All ulcerative colitis patients, but no controls, carried a couple of rectal clonotypes. Rectal pinch biopsies may include blood-derived T cells.

Measured with immunoSEQ multiplex PCR; TCRdb has only the in-frame clones, and not every one. Among about 36,000 clones listed, 73% were seen once. As concerns this clone: Its antigen is currently unknown.

One to two pinch biopsies were taken from the rectum during colonoscopy. From germline, CDR1 is SGHRS and CDR2 YFSETQ. The length of the CDR3 is 16 residues. V shed 2 bases, J shed 2 bases, and the junction held 5 bases outside the gene matches. Specimen: gut tissue. The genes are TRBV5-1 and TRBJ2-2; TRBD1 aligns across 8 bases. The sequence derives from a boy younger than 18 with moderate ulcerative colitis. CDR3 nucleotide sequence: TGCGCCAGCAGCTTCGCCGGACAGGGAAACACCGGGGAGCTGTTTTTT. It translates to CASSFAGQGNTGELFF.